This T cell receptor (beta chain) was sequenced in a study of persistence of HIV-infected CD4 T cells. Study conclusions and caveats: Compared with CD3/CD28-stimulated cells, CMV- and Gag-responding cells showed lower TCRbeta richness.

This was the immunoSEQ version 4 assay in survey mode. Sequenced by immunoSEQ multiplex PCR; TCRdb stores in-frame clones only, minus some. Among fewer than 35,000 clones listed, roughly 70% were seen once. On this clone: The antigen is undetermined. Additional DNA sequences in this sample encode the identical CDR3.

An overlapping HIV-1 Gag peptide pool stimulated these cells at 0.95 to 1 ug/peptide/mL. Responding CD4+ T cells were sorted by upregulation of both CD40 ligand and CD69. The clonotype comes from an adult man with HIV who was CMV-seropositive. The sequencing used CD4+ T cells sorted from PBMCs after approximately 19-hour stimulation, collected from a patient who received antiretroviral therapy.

The CDR3 DNA sequence: TGCGCCAGCAGCTTATGGACAGGCCGATCTGGAAACACCATATATTTT. Amino acids: CASSLWTGRSGNTIYF. The chain recombines TRBV5-1 with TRBJ1-3; 7 positions match TRBD1. The V gene end was trimmed by 2 bases and the J gene end by 1 base; junction bases not matched to a gene: 6. The CDR3 totals 16 residues. Per the germline V gene, CDR1 is SGHRS and CDR2 is YFSETQ.